The entry that follows covers one TCR beta chain sequence. Its antigen is still unknown. These data come from a study of CD8+ T cells in alopecia areata. Stated treatment: oral pan-JAK inhibitor, 5-10 mg twice daily. cDNA reverse transcribed from extracted RNA served as the sequencing template. Assay: immunoSEQ multiplex PCR; the TCRdb copy retains only in-frame clones and omits some. In the table there are some 100,000 clones, roughly 60% of which are singletons. Study-wide points: Affected lesional scalp, above all in alopecia totalis/universalis, was more clonal than normal scalp. Tofacitinib significantly brought down scalp clonality and expanded CD8+ clones among top 100.

The CDR3 loop spans 11 amino acids. Trimming took off 4 bases at V and 9 bases at J, with 9 bases between the two ends. CDR1 and CDR2 (germline): MGHDK, SYGVNS. This material consisted of CD8+ T cells sorted from blood, taken at week 4, from a patient treated with tofacitinib. This receptor was identified in a human donor with alopecia areata. V gene TRBV25-1 combines with J gene TRBJ2-5; the D gene is possibly TRBD2 (5 bases). The CDR3 DNA is TGTGCCAGCAGTGCTGACGGGGCCCAGTACTTC. Protein: CASSADGAQYF.